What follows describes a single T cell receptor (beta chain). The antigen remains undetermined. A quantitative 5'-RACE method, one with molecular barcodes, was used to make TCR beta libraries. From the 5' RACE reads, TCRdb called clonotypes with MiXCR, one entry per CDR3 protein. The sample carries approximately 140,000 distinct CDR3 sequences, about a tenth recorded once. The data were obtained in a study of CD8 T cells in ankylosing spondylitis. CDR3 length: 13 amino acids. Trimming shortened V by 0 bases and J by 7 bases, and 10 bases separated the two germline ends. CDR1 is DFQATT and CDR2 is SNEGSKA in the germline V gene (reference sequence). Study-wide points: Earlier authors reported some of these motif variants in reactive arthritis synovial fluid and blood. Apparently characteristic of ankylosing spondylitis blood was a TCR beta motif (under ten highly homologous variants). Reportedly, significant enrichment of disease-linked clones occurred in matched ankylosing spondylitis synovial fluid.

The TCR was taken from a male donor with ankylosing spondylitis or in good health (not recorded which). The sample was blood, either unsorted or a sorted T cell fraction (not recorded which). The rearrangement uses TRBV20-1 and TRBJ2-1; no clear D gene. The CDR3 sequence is CSARDERVNEQFF. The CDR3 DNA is TGCAGTGCTAGAGATGAACGGGTAAATGAGCAGTTCTTC.